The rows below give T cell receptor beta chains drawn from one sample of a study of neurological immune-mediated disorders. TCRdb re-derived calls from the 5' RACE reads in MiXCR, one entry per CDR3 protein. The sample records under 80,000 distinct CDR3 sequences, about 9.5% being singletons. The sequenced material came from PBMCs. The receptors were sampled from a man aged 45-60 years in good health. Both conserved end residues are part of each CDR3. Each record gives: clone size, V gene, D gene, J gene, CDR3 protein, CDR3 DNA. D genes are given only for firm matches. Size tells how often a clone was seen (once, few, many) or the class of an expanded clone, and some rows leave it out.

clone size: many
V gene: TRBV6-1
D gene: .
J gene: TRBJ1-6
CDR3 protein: CATSQDRRNSPLHF
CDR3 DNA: TGTGCCACCAGCCAAGACAGGAGAAATTCACCCCTCCACTTT

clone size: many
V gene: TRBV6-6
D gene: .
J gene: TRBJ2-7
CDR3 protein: CASSYSAGGSRYEQYF
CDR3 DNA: TGTGCCAGCAGTTACTCGGCAGGGGGGTCCAGGTACGAGCAGTACTTC

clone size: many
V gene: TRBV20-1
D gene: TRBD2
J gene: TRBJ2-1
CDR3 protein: CSARGGALAGGPNEQFF
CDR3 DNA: TGCAGTGCTAGAGGCGGGGCACTAGCGGGAGGACCCAATGAGCAGTTCTTC

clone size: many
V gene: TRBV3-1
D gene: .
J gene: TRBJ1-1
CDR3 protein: CASSIQGADTEAFF
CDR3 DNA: TGTGCCAGCAGCATACAGGGAGCCGACACTGAAGCTTTCTTT

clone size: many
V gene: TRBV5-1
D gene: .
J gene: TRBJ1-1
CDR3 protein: CASSSGLRTEAFF
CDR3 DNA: TGCGCCAGCAGCTCGGGCCTTCGCACTGAAGCTTTCTTT

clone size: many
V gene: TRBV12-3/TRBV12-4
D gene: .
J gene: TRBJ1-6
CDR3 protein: CASRRSYNSPLHF
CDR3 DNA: TGTGCCAGCCGTCGATCCTATAATTCACCCCTCCACTTT

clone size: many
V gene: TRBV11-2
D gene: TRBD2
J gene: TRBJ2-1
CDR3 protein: CASSLNGGGHIYNEQFF
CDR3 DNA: TGTGCCAGCAGCTTAAACGGGGGGGGCCATATTTACAATGAGCAGTTCTTC

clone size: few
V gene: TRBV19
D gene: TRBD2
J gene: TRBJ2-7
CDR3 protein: CASRGPGLAGGGEQYF
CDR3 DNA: TGTGCCAGTAGAGGCCCCGGACTAGCGGGAGGTGGTGAGCAGTACTTC

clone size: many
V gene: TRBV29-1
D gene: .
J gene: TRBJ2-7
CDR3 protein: CSVGFWGRGNEQYF
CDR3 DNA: TGCAGCGTTGGTTTCTGGGGACGGGGTAACGAGCAGTACTTC

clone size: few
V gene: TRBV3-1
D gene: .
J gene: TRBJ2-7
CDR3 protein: CASSQSLYEQYF
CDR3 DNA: TGTGCCAGCAGCCAAAGTTTGTACGAGCAGTACTTC

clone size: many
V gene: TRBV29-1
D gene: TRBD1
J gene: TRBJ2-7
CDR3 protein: CSIEIHRGDNEQYF
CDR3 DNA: TGCAGCATCGAGATTCACAGGGGAGATAACGAGCAGTACTTC

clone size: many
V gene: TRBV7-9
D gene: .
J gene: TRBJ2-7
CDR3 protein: CASSLLPGTYEQYF
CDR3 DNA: TGTGCCAGCAGCTTACTCCCAGGAACCTACGAGCAGTACTTC

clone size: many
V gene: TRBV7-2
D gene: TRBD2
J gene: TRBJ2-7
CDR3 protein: CASSFYPSGRTGRHEQYF
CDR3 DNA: TGTGCCAGCAGCTTCTACCCTAGCGGGAGGACCGGCCGACACGAGCAGTACTTC

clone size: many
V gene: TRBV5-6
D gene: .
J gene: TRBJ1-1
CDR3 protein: CASSFNGRAEAFF
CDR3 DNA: TGTGCCAGCAGCTTTAACGGAAGGGCTGAAGCTTTCTTT

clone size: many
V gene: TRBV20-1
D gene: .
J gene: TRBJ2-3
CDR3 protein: CSAIGADTQYF
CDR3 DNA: TGCAGTGCTATTGGGGCAGATACGCAGTATTTT

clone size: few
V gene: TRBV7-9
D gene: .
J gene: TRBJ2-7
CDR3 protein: CASSSQRVPYEQYF
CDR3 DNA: TGTGCCAGCAGCTCGCAGCGGGTCCCCTACGAGCAGTACTTC

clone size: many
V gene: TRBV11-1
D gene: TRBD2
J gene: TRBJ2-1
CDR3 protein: CASSFGLESEQFF
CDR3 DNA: TGTGCCAGCAGCTTCGGACTAGAGAGTGAGCAGTTCTTC

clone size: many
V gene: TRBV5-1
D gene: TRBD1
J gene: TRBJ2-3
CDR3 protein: CASSFGTGGTDTQYF
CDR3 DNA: TGCGCCAGCAGCTTTGGGACAGGGGGCACAGATACGCAGTATTTT

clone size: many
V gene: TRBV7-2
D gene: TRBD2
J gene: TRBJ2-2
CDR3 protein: CASSFATSGRLAGELFF
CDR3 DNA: TGTGCCAGCAGCTTCGCGACTAGCGGGAGACTAGCCGGGGAGCTGTTTTTT

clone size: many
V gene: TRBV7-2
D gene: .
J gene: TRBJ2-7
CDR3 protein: CASSSDGTGSYEQYF
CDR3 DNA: TGTGCCAGCAGCTCGGACGGGACGGGATCCTACGAGCAGTACTTC

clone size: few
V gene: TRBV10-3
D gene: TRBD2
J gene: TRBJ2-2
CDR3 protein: CAISEGAPSGPTGELFF
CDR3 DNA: TGTGCCATCAGTGAGGGTGCGCCTAGCGGACCCACCGGGGAGCTGTTTTTT

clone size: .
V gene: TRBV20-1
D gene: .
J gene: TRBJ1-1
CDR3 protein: CSATGRTWDTEAFF
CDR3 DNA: TGCAGTGCTACTGGACGGACCTGGGACACTGAAGCTTTCTTT

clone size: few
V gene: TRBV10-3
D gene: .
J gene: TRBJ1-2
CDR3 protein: CAISDGQSNYGYTF
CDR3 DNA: TGTGCCATCAGTGACGGACAATCGAACTATGGCTACACCTTC

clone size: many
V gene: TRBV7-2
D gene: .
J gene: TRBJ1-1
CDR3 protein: CASSSPGFNTEAFF
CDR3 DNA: TGTGCCAGCAGCAGTCCTGGGTTCAACACTGAAGCTTTCTTT

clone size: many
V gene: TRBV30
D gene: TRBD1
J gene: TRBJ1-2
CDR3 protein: CAWTMETGRYTF
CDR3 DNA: TGTGCCTGGACAATGGAGACAGGGCGTTACACCTTC

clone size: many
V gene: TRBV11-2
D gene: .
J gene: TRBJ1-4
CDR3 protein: CASSLDRTVAYEKLFF
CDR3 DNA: TGTGCCAGCAGCTTAGATAGAACAGTCGCTTATGAAAAACTGTTTTTT

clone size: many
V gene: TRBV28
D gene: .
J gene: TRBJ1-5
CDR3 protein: CASSYARGANQPQHF
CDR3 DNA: TGTGCCAGCAGTTACGCCAGGGGCGCGAATCAGCCCCAGCATTTT

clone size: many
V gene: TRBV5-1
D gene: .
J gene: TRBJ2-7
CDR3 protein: CASSRAGGRGGSDEQYF
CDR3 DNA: TGCGCCAGCAGCCGTGCCGGGGGCCGTGGTGGATCGGACGAGCAGTACTTC

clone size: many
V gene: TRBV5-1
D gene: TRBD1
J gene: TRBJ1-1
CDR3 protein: CASSRTGTVGVNTEAFF
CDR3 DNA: TGCGCCAGCAGCCGGACCGGGACAGTGGGGGTCAACACTGAAGCTTTCTTT

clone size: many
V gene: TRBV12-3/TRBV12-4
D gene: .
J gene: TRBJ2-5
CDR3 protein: CASSLPFDSQETQYF
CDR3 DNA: TGTGCCAGCAGTTTACCGTTCGACAGCCAAGAGACCCAGTACTTC

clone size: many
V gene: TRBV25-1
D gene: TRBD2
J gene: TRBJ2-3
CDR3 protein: CASSDTSGRAIDTQYF
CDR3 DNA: TGTGCCAGCAGTGATACTAGCGGGAGGGCCATAGATACGCAGTATTTT

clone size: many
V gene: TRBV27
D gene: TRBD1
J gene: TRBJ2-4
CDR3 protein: CASSAWGIGTEDPKNIQYF
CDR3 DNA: TGTGCCAGCAGTGCTTGGGGGATAGGGACAGAAGACCCCAAAAACATTCAGTACTTC

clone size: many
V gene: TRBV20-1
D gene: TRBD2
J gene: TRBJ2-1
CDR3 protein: CSARTPGLGPDEQFF
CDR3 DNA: TGCAGTGCTAGAACCCCGGGACTAGGGCCGGATGAGCAGTTCTTC

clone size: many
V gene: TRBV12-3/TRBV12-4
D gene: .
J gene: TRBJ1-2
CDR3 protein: CASSFGLGLYGYTF
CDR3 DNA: TGTGCCAGCAGTTTTGGTCTTGGGCTCTATGGCTACACCTTC

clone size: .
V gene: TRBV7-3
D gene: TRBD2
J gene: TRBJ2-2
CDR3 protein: CARTGTSGRMNTGELFF
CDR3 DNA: TGTGCCAGAACCGGGACTAGCGGGAGGATGAACACCGGGGAGCTGTTTTTT